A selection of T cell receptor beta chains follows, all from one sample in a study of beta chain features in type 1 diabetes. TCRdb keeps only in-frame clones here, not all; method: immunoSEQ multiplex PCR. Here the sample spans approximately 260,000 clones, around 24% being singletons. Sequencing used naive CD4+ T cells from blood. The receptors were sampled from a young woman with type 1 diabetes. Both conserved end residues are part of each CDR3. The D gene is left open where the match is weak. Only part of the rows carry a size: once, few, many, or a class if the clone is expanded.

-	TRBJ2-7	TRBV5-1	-	TGCGCCAGCAGCTTGAGTCCCGCGGACTACGAGCAGTACTTC	CASSLSPADYEQYF
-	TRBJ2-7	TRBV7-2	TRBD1	TGTGCCAGCACCTTTGGCCCGACAGGGGTTCAATCTTTC	CASTFGPTGVQSF
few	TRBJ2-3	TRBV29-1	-	TGCAGCGTTGAATTGGGCAGTCGAGGCACAGATACGCAGTATTTT	CSVELGSRGTDTQYF
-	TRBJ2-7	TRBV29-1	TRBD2	TGCAGCGTAGGGACTAGCGGGGCCTACGAGCAGTACTTC	CSVGTSGAYEQYF
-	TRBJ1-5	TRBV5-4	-	TGTGCCAGCAGCTTGGTGCCAGGGCCCAATCAGCCCCAGCATTTT	CASSLVPGPNQPQHF
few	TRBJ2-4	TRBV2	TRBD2	TGTGCCAGCAGGGGACTAGCGGTGCTAGCCAAAAACATTCAGTACTTC	CASRGLAVLAKNIQYF
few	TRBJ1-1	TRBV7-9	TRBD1	TGTGCCAGCAGCCAGGGGGAATGGTCGAACACTGAAGCTTTCTTT	CASSQGEWSNTEAFF
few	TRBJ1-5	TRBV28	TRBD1	TGTGCCAGCAGTTTTTTGACAGGGAAGGACAATCAGCCCCAGCATTTT	CASSFLTGKDNQPQHF
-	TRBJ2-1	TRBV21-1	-	TGTGCCAGCAGCAAAAGGGACACCCTCTTC	CASSKRDTLF
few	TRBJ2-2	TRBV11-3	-	TGTGCCAGCAGCCGTCGGGGGAGTGACACCGGGGAGCTGTTTTTT	CASSRRGSDTGELFF
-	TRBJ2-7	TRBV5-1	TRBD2	TGCGCCAGCAGCTCGGGGACTAGCAGCTACGAGCAGTACTTC	CASSSGTSSYEQYF
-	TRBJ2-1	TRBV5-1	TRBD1	TGCGCCAGCAGCTTGGGGGGACAGGGAGGGAATGAGCAGTTCTTC	CASSLGGQGGNEQFF
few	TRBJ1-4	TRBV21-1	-	TGTGCCAGCAGCGCACAGGGACGGGGTGAAAAACTGTTTTTT	CASSAQGRGEKLFF
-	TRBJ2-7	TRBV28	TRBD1	TGTGCCAGCAGGCCGGGACAGGACGTCTACGAGCAGTACTTC	CASRPGQDVYEQYF
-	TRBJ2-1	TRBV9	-	TGTGCCAGCAGCGGGTCGATAACAACCGGGGAACAGTTCTTC	CASSGSITTGEQFF
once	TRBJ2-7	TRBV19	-	TGTGCCAGTAGTATAAGGGGCCATGGGTCCTACGAGCAGTACTTC	CASSIRGHGSYEQYF
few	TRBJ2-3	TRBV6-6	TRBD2	TGTGCCAGCAGCCGGGGGGTAGATACGCAGTATTTT	CASSRGVDTQYF
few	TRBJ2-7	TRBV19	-	TGTGCCAGTAGTATTCGGCAGGGGTCGCACGAGCAGTACTTC	CASSIRQGSHEQYF
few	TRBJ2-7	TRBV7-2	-	TGTGCCAGCAGCCTACAGGGAAGAAGGGGTTACGAGCAGTACTTC	CASSLQGRRGYEQYF
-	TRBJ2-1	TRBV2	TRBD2	TGTGCCAGCAGTGCGGCGGGAGGGCTCAATGAGCAGTTCTTC	CASSAAGGLNEQFF
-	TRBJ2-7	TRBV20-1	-	TGCAGTGCTGGGAGACCCCCCGAGCAGTACTTC	CSAGRPPEQYF
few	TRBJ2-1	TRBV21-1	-	TGTGCCAGCAGCAAAGGGCCAACCTCCTACAATGAGCAGTTCTTC	CASSKGPTSYNEQFF
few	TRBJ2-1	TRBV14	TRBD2	TGTGCCAGCAGCGGTTATTGGGGACTAGCGATGAATGAGCAGTTCTTC	CASSGYWGLAMNEQFF
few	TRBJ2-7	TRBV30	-	TGTGCCTGGGGCCTTTACGAGCAGTACTTC	CAWGLYEQYF
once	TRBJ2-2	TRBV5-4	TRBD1	TGTGCCAGCAGCTTGAGGTCCCAGGGGGCTACCGGGGAGCTGTTTTTT	CASSLRSQGATGELFF